The TCR beta chain described here comes from a study of cytomegalovirus exposure and HLA in healthy donors. A multiplex PCR was run with 60 Vbeta primers and 13 Jbeta primers. Profiled with immunoSEQ multiplex PCR; TCRdb holds only in-frame clones, not every one. The sample lists about 150,000 clones; over 65% were seen once. General study points: In a later analysis, TCR beta V- and J-gene trimming was associated with a missense DCLRE1C variant.

The length of the CDR3 is 14 residues. V trimming: 0 bases; J trimming: 7 bases; junction bases outside the gene matches: 1. Germline V gene lookup returns CDR1 SGHRS and CDR2 YFSETQ. About this clone itself: Its antigen is as yet unknown.

The specimen sequenced was PBMCs. This clonotype was obtained from a woman aged 25 to 39 in good health and CMV-seropositive. V and J are TRBV5-1 and TRBJ2-1, with 10 bases identical to TRBD2. The CDR3 nucleotides read TGCGCCAGCAGCTTGGGGGGACTAGCGAATGAGCAGTTCTTC. It specifies CASSLGGLANEQFF.